The T cell receptor beta chain described here comes from a study of beta chain features in type 1 diabetes. With 5 bases clipped from V and 3 bases from J, the junction kept 5 bases outside the gene matches. The germline V gene encodes CDR1 SEHNR and CDR2 FQNEAQ (reference sequence). There are 14 residues in the CDR3. Expressed TCRB transcripts were sequenced because the entire RNA isolate underwent reverse transcription. It was found that naive, central memory and regulatory T cell samples averaged around 3.7 million reads. The table came from immunoSEQ multiplex PCR; TCRdb's copy has only in-frame clones and leaves some out. The data contain 200,000 to 250,000 clones, more than 9% of them seen just once; the ten biggest clones take up under 0.045%. Findings and caveats of the study: Insertions were fewer and deletions more numerous at VDJ junctions in type 1 diabetes patients.

This clone was seen only a few times. The target antigen is unknown. The sequence was obtained from a woman aged 18-35 years in good health. Sequenced input: naive CD4+ T cells from blood. The rearrangement uses TRBV7-9 and TRBJ2-7; 9 bases align to TRBD2. The CDR3 DNA follows: TGTGCCAGCAGCCCCCGGACTAGCGTCTACGAGCAGTACTTC. Translation gives CASSPRTSVYEQYF. The full variable domain, rest sourced from reference TRBV7-9 and TRBJ2-7, is DTGVSQNPRHKITKRGQNVTFRCDPISEHNRLYWYRQTLGQGPEFLTYFQNEAQLEKSRLLSDRFSAERPKGSFSTLEIQRTEQGDSAMYLCASSPRTSVYEQYFGPGTRLTVT.